The 30 T cell receptor beta chains listed next were all sequenced from one sample in a study of blood T cell repertoires in COVID-19. Here immunoSEQ multiplex PCR was the method, and the copy in TCRdb shows in-frame clones only, minus some. Here the sample spans more than 200,000 clones, around four fifths being singletons. Material for sequencing was peripheral blood. All receptors derive from a woman at least 80 years old with COVID-19, enrolled during active disease.

This chain joins TRBV15 and TRBJ1-5, with unresolved D. Germline V gene lookup returns CDR1 LNHNV and CDR2 YYDKDF (reference sequence). V was clipped by 0 bases and J by 7 bases, with 13 bases between them. The CDR3 spans 15 residues. The CDR3 reads CATSRDKPGQQPQHF. For the CDR3, the DNA is TGTGCCACCAGCAGAGATAAGCCAGGCCAACAGCCCCAGCATTTT.

This clone was seen only once. The genes are TRBV7-3 and TRBJ1-2; D uncertain. CDR3 length equals 13 residues. Between the trimmed V and J ends, which lost 5 bases and 0 bases, there was a span of 7 bases. The germline V gene encodes CDR1 SGHTA and CDR2 FQGTGA. CDR3 in DNA: TGTGCCAGCAGCCGCTCGGCTAACTATGGCTACACCTTC. Amino acid sequence: CASSRSANYGYTF.

This clone was counted a few times. This same CDR3 is encoded by further DNA sequences in the sample. The V call is TRBV3-1 (or the pseudogene TRBV3-2), the J call TRBJ1-5, with D possibly TRBD1 on 5 matching bases. Between the trimmed V and J ends, which lost 1 base and 5 bases, there was a span of 6 bases. The CDR3 runs to 13 residues. CDR1 is LGHDT and CDR2 is YNNKEL in the germline V gene (reference sequence). In DNA form, the CDR3 reads TGTGCCAGCAGCCAAGGCAGGGATCAGCCCCAGCATTTT. Protein: CASSQGRDQPQHF.

V is TRBV7-9 and J is TRBJ1-5; 10 positions match TRBD1. This CDR3 region has 18 residues. Germline CDR1 reads SEHNR; CDR2 reads FQNEAQ (reference sequence). J gave up 2 bases and V 3 bases, and 10 bases lay outside the gene matches. The CDR3 loop is CASSFIKSGQGGNQPQHF. CDR3 bases: TGTGCCAGCAGCTTTATCAAATCCGGACAGGGGGGCAATCAGCCCCAGCATTTT.

This rearrangement joins TRBV4-1 to TRBJ2-2, with unresolved D. Germline V gene lookup returns CDR1 MGHRA and CDR2 YSYEKL. The CDR3 spans 15 residues. V lost 1 base, J lost 3 bases, and 9 bases lay in between. CDR3 in amino acids: CASSQGGLDTGELFF. In DNA form, the CDR3 reads TGCGCCAGCAGCCAAGGAGGTTTGGACACCGGGGAGCTGTTTTTT.

The rearrangement joins TRBV15 to TRBJ1-1, with TRBD1 identical over 7 bases. Germline CDR1 reads LNHNV; CDR2 reads YYDKDF (reference sequence). V trimming: 3 bases; J trimming: 6 bases; junction bases outside the gene matches: 10. The CDR3 extends over 15 amino acids. The CDR3: CATSSHRQGLAEAFF. The CDR3 DNA is TGTGCCACCAGCAGTCACCGACAGGGTCTGGCTGAAGCTTTCTTT.

This sequence joins TRBV5-1 and TRBJ1-1, with 8 bases fitting TRBD1. This CDR3 has 15 amino acids. Germline CDR1 and CDR2: SGHRS and YFSETQ. The J segment lost 10 bases and the V segment lost 0 bases, leaving 11 bases of the junction unmatched. The CDR3 coding sequence is TGCGCCAGCAGCTTGGGGGGACAAGGACAGGGCTCAGCTTTCTTT. Protein product: CASSLGGQGQGSAFF.

This clone was recorded only once. The chain recombines TRBV28 with TRBJ2-7, with D unresolved. This CDR3 spans 15 amino acids. Deletions cut 4 bases from V and 2 bases from J, with 15 bases between. Germline CDR1 is MDHEN and CDR2 is SYDVKM. CDR3 residues: CASSSLSPVAYEQYF. The CDR3 bases are TGTGCCAGCAGTTCCCTCTCCCCGGTGGCCTACGAGCAGTACTTC. The full variable domain, completed using reference TRBV28 and TRBJ2-7, is DVKVTQSSRYLVKRTGEKVFLECVQDMDHENMFWYRQDPGLGLRLIYFSYDVKMKEKGDIPEGYSVSREKKERFSLILESASTNQTSMYLCASSSLSPVAYEQYFGPGTRLTVT.

This clone was recorded once. The chain uses TRBV5-6 and TRBJ2-3; D call uncertain. There are 13 residues in the CDR3. Germline V CDR1 and CDR2: SGHDT, YYEEEE. V dropped 4 bases and J dropped 3 bases, with 9 bases sitting between them. The CDR3 spells CASSHLRTDTQYF. The CDR3 DNA reads TGTGCCAGCAGCCACCTCAGGACAGATACGCAGTATTTT. The full variable domain, completed using reference TRBV5-6 and TRBJ2-3, is DAGVTQSPTHLIKTRGQQVTLRCSPKSGHDTVSWYQQALGQGPQFIFQYYEEEERQRGNFPDRFSGHQFPNYSSELNVNALLLGDSALYLCASSHLRTDTQYFGPGTRLTVL.

Written as DNA, the CDR3 is TGTGCCAGCAGCCAAGCACGACTAGGGACGGAAGCAGGCACAGATACGCAGTATTTT. This gives the protein CASSQARLGTEAGTDTQYF. The chain carries TRBV3-1 (or the pseudogene TRBV3-2) and TRBJ2-3; maybe TRBD2 (6 bases). Per the germline V gene, CDR1 is LGHDT and CDR2 is YNNKEL (reference sequence). Trimming took 1 base from V and 1 from J, leaving 21 bases between them. This CDR3 has 19 amino acids.

The chain has TRBV11-3 and TRBJ2-7, with D tentatively TRBD1 (7 bases). CDR1 is SGHNT, CDR2 YENEEA, per germline. Trimming left V 0 bases short and J 5 bases short, with 14 bases between. This CDR3 region has 15 residues. The DNA of the CDR3 is TGTGCCAGCAGCTTAGATGGCGGGACAGCGGACGAGCAGTACTTC. It specifies CASSLDGGTADEQYF.

The rearrangement links TRBV4-3 to TRBJ2-1; no firm D call. V lost 0 bases and J lost 10, with 13 bases in between. The CDR3 has 14 residues. The germline gives CDR1 LGHNA, CDR2 YSLEER. CDR3 amino acids: CASSQDWSSREQFF. DNA for the CDR3: TGCGCCAGCAGCCAAGATTGGAGCTCTAGAGAGCAGTTCTTC.

The table lists this clone with a few counts. This sequence joins TRBV29-1 and TRBJ1-3; the match to TRBD1 covers 7 bases. This CDR3 has 15 amino acids. V lost 7 bases, J lost 4 bases, and 13 bases stayed unmatched. The V gene's germline CDR1 is SQVTM and CDR2 ANQGSEA. The CDR3: CSAGFPGQSGNTIYF. The CDR3 bases are TGCAGCGCCGGATTCCCGGGACAGTCCGGAAACACCATATATTTT.

The chain combines TRBV28 with TRBJ1-1; 8 bases map to TRBD1. The V gene end was trimmed by 5 bases and the J gene end by 7 bases; junction bases not matched to a gene: 3. The CDR3 is 12 amino acids. Germline assignment: CDR1 MDHEN and CDR2 SYDVKM. CDR3 bases: TGTGCCAGCAGTCAGACAGGGGTTGAAGCTTTCTTT. This encodes CASSQTGVEAFF.

V usage is TRBV30 and J usage is TRBJ2-5; D unclear. CDR3 size: 11 residues. Germline-derived CDR1 and CDR2 are GTSNPN and SVGIG (reference sequence). The ends were cut back, 4 bases at V and 5 bases at J, with 8 bases in the middle. CDR3 loop: CAWTHGETQYF. CDR3 nucleotide sequence: TGTGCCTGGACCCACGGGGAGACCCAGTACTTC.

The rearrangement uses TRBV11-2 and TRBJ2-1, with D possibly TRBD1 on 6 matching bases. V dropped 1 base and J dropped 7 bases, with 14 bases sitting between them. The CDR3 has 15 residues. From germline, CDR1 is SGHAT and CDR2 FQNNGV. CDR3 in amino acids: CASSLGSGTKNEQFF. The CDR3 DNA reads TGTGCCAGCAGCTTAGGTTCCGGGACAAAGAATGAGCAGTTCTTC.

This chain connects TRBV3-1 (or the pseudogene TRBV3-2) to TRBJ2-5; TRBD2 matches 10 bases. The CDR3 is made up of 14 amino acids. J gave up 2 bases and V 4 bases, and 1 base lay outside the gene matches. Germline V gene sequence: CDR1 LGHDT, CDR2 YNNKEL (reference sequence). The DNA of the CDR3 is TGTGCCAGCAGCCTTAGCGGGAGGCAAGAGACCCAGTACTTC. This encodes CASSLSGRQETQYF.

This rearrangement joins TRBV11-1 to TRBJ1-5; TRBD1 matches 10 bases. The CDR3 runs to 15 residues. CDR1 and CDR2 (germline): SGHAT, FQDESV (reference sequence). The V segment lost 5 bases and the J segment 4 bases; nucleotides outside the gene matches: 5. CDR3 amino acids: CASSLGQGLNQPQHF. The DNA of the CDR3 is TGTGCCAGCAGCCTGGGACAGGGGTTGAATCAGCCCCAGCATTTT.

The chain combines TRBV12-5 with TRBJ2-7; no clear D gene. The CDR3 is 12 amino acids. Germline V CDR1 and CDR2: LGHNT, FRNRAP. V shed 2 bases and J shed 3 bases, with 5 bases lying between them. The CDR3 DNA reads TGTGCTAGTGGTTTGTACAGCTACGAGCAGTACTTC. The encoded protein is CASGLYSYEQYF. The full variable domain, with the rest looked up from reference TRBV12-5 and TRBJ2-7, is DARVTQTPRHKVTEMGQEVTMRCQPILGHNTVFWYRQTMMQGLELLAYFRNRAPLDDSGMPKDRFSAEMPDATLATLKIQPSEPRDSAVYFCASGLYSYEQYFGPGTRLTVT.

The chain joins TRBV6-5 to TRBJ2-3, with D unresolved. V was cut by 4 bases and J by 3 bases, with 8 bases left in between. CDR3 length: 13 amino acids. Germline lookup yields CDR1 MNHEY and CDR2 SVGAGI. The CDR3 nucleotides read TGTGCCAGCAGTTCCGACGGGACAGATACGCAGTATTTT. The encoded protein is CASSSDGTDTQYF.

The chain employs TRBV24-1 and TRBJ1-5; 7 positions agree with TRBD1. This CDR3 is built from 18 residues. Unmatched junction bases numbered 13, after V lost 6 bases and J lost 0 bases. Germline CDR1 KGHDR, CDR2 SFDVKD. CDR3: CATSTETGRNYSNQPQHF. Here the CDR3 DNA reads TGTGCCACCAGTACAGAGACAGGGCGGAATTATAGCAATCAGCCCCAGCATTTT.

The J gene is TRBJ2-1, the V gene TRBV4-2, with 7 positions matching TRBD2. Per the germline V gene, CDR1 is LGHNA and CDR2 is YNFKEQ. The CDR3 totals 15 residues. The V segment lost 1 base and the J segment 6 bases; nucleotides outside the gene matches: 6. This CDR3 is CASSQVAGVGNEQFF. The CDR3 DNA reads TGTGCCAGCAGCCAAGTGGCGGGAGTAGGCAATGAGCAGTTCTTC.

The gene calls are TRBV6-5 and TRBJ1-2, with 9 bases lining up with TRBD1. Germline V lookup: CDR1 MNHEY, CDR2 SVGAGI. Losses at the gene ends were 8 bases for V and 4 bases for J; bases not matched to a gene: 8. The CDR3 is made up of 14 amino acids. In DNA form, the CDR3 reads TGTGCCAGCGGACCGGGACAGGGAGGCTATGGCTACACCTTC. Protein product: CASGPGQGGYGYTF.

The chain is built from TRBV15 and TRBJ1-4; 8 bases line up with TRBD1. CDR3 size: 14 residues. V lost 3 bases and J lost 8; bases outside the gene matches: 5. The germline V gene has CDR1 LNHNV and CDR2 YYDKDF (reference sequence). CDR3 bases: TGTGCCACCAGCAGTGACAGGGGTAACGAAAAACTGTTTTTT. Residues: CATSSDRGNEKLFF. The whole variable domain, remainder taken from reference TRBV15 and TRBJ1-4, is DAMVIQNPRYQVTQFGKPVTLSCSQTLNHNVMYWYQQKSSQAPKLLFHYYDKDFNNEADTPDNFQSRRPNTSFCFLDIRSPGLGDTAMYLCATSSDRGNEKLFFGSGTQLSVL.

The V call is TRBV19, the J call TRBJ1-1; TRBD1 aligns across 9 bases. Germline CDR1 reads LNHDA; CDR2 reads SQIVND (reference sequence). V was clipped by 6 bases and J by 4 bases; unmatched bases: 3. The CDR3 covers 13 residues. CDR3 coding DNA: TGTGCCAGTAGGAAACAGGGGGCCACTGAAGCTTTCTTT. Its translation: CASRKQGATEAFF.

This chain joins TRBV5-1 and TRBJ2-1; tentative D call: TRBD1 (6 bases). The germline V gene has CDR1 SGHRS and CDR2 YFSETQ. V was shortened by 7 bases and J by 3 bases, with 8 bases between the two germline ends. The CDR3 covers 12 residues. This chain's CDR3 is CASQQGYNEQFF. CDR3 nucleotides: TGCGCCAGCCAACAGGGCTACAATGAGCAGTTCTTC.

The V call is TRBV12-3 or TRBV12-4, the J call TRBJ2-2; no clear D. The V gene lost 3 bases and the J gene lost 6 bases, with 2 bases spanning the gap. There are 11 residues in the CDR3. Here the CDR3 DNA reads TGTGCCAGCAGTTTCGCCGGGGAGCTGTTTTTT. It translates to CASSFAGELFF.

In nucleotides, the CDR3 is TGTGCCAGCAGCGTCGACAGGGCGGGCGGCACCGGGGAGCTGTTTTTT. It is translated as CASSVDRAGGTGELFF. This chain connects TRBV9 to TRBJ2-2, with 7 positions matching TRBD1. Germline V lookup: CDR1 SGDLS, CDR2 YYNGEE. This CDR3 is 16 amino acids long. The V gene end was trimmed by 2 bases and the J gene end by 4 bases; junction bases not matched to a gene: 8.

The chain uses TRBV18 and TRBJ1-1; D is unresolved. V was clipped by 1 base and J by 1 base, with 4 bases between them. CDR3 length equals 13 residues. CDR1 is KGHSH and CDR2 is LQKENI in the germline V gene. The CDR3 spells CASSPQQNTEAFF. The DNA of the CDR3 is TGTGCCAGCTCACCACAACAGAACACTGAAGCTTTCTTT.

The V call is TRBV9, the J call TRBJ1-4, with a possible D match to TRBD1 (6 bases). V was clipped by 2 bases and J by 2 bases, with 10 bases between them. Germline CDR1 reads SGDLS; CDR2 reads YYNGEE. The CDR3 covers 15 residues. CDR3 amino acids: CASSVQGTTNEKLFF. In DNA form, the CDR3 reads TGTGCCAGCAGCGTCCAGGGGACCACTAATGAAAAACTGTTTTTT.